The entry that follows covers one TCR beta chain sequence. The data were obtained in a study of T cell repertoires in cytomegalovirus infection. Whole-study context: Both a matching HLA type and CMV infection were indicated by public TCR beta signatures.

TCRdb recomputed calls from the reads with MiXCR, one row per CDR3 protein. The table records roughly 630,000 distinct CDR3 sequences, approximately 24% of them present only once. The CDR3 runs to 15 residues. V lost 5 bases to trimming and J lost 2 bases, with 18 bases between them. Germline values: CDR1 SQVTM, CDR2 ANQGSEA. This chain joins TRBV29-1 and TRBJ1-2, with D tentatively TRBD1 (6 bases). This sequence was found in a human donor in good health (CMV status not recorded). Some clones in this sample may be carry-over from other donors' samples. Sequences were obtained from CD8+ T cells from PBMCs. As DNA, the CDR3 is TGCAGCGTTCCCTTGCGGGACACCTTAAACTATGGCTACACCTTC. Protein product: CSVPLRDTLNYGYTF.